The 23 T cell receptor beta chains reported below all come from one sample, sequenced in a study of blood T cell repertoires in COVID-19. Libraries were prepared by immunoSEQ multiplex PCR; TCRdb keeps only in-frame clonotypes and omits some of them. This sample has about 130,000 clones, with around 83% found just once. Sequences were obtained from PBMCs or T cells enriched from blood (not recorded which). The receptors were sampled from a man aged 30 to 45 who had recovered from COVID-19.

V is TRBV27 and J is TRBJ1-6; a weak D match, TRBD1 (6 bases). Germline V lookup: CDR1 MNHEY, CDR2 SMNVEV (reference sequence). V was clipped by 5 bases and J by 0 bases, with 11 bases between them. The CDR3 runs 16 residues. The CDR3 DNA reads as TGTGCCAGCAGTCCTCGGACAGTCTCCTATAATTCACCCCTCCACTTT. It specifies CASSPRTVSYNSPLHF.

This rearrangement joins TRBV4-1 to TRBJ2-1; possible D gene TRBD1, 5 bases. Per the germline V gene, CDR1 is MGHRA and CDR2 is YSYEKL. With 5 bases removed from V and 2 bases from J, the gap between germline ends came to 22 bases. The CDR3 totals 18 residues. The DNA of the CDR3 is TGCGCCAGCAGCGCTCCGTCGGGCAGGGATTACCCCTACAATGAGCAGTTCTTC. Translation: CASSAPSGRDYPYNEQFF.

The V gene is TRBV2, the J gene TRBJ2-3, with D possibly TRBD2 on 5 matching bases. V was pared by 4 bases and J by 6 bases, with 11 bases between. This CDR3 comprises 13 residues. The germline V gene has CDR1 SNHLY and CDR2 FYNNEI. CDR3 bases: TGTGCCAGCAGTGTACTAGTCGGGGATACGCAGTATTTT. Its protein product is CASSVLVGDTQYF.

V usage is TRBV9 and J usage is TRBJ2-3; D may be TRBD2 (6 bases). The germline V gene has CDR1 SGDLS and CDR2 YYNGEE. Trimming shortened V by 0 bases and J by 6 bases, and 8 bases separated the two germline ends. The CDR3 spans 13 residues. Here the CDR3 DNA reads TGTGCCAGCAGCGTAGCGGGAGAGGATACGCAGTATTTT. Its translation: CASSVAGEDTQYF.

The rearrangement links TRBV11-2 to TRBJ2-7, with D maybe TRBD1 (6 bases). Germline V gene data show CDR1 as SGHAT and CDR2 as FQNNGV. This CDR3 is built from 15 residues. V was pared by 2 bases and J by 0 bases, with 11 bases between. The CDR3 DNA follows: TGTGCCAGCAGCTTATTACAGGGTGGCTCCTACGAGCAGTACGTC. This sequence encodes CASSLLQGGSYEQYV.

This clone was observed a single time. The genes are TRBV18 and TRBJ2-2; 7 bases agree with TRBD1. CDR1 and CDR2 (germline): KGHSH, LQKENI. The V gene end was trimmed by 3 bases and the J gene end by 1 base; junction bases not matched to a gene: 5. This CDR3 has 16 amino acids. The CDR3 DNA follows: TGTGCCAGCTCACCCGACAGGGTTGGGAACACCGGGGAGCTGTTTTTT. It specifies CASSPDRVGNTGELFF.

The V gene is TRBV5-1, the J gene TRBJ2-7; the D gene is possibly TRBD2 (7 bases). The germline V gene has CDR1 SGHRS and CDR2 YFSETQ. The CDR3 contains 15 residues. The V end was cut by 3 bases, the J end by 5 bases, with 18 bases between. CDR3 in amino acids: CASSSGRGGANEQYF. The CDR3 bases are TGCGCCAGCAGCTCCGGTCGAGGGGGGGCGAACGAGCAGTACTTC. Combining the CDR3 with reference TRBV5-1 and TRBJ2-7 gives the whole variable domain KAGVTQTPRYLIKTRGQQVTLSCSPISGHRSVSWYQQTPGQGLQFLFEYFSETQRNKGNFPGRFSGRQFSNSRSEMNVSTLELGDSALYLCASSSGRGGANEQYFGPGTRLTVT.

This chain uses TRBV7-9 with TRBJ2-7; the match to TRBD2 covers 11 bases. With V trimmed by 6 bases and J by 4 bases, 11 bases remained unmatched. From germline, CDR1 is SEHNR and CDR2 FQNEAQ (reference sequence). There are 16 residues in the CDR3. The CDR3 loop reads CASSQTWGLAAYEQYV. The CDR3 DNA reads TGTGCCAGCAGTCAAACCTGGGGACTAGCGGCTTACGAGCAGTACGTC.

This clone showed up just a few times. The V call is TRBV7-3, the J call TRBJ1-6; perhaps TRBD1 as D (5 bases). Germline loops: CDR1 SGHTA, CDR2 FQGTGA. The V gene lost 0 bases and the J gene lost 7 bases, with 7 bases spanning the gap. This CDR3 is built from 14 residues. The CDR3 region is CASSLTSGNSPLHF. The CDR3 DNA reads TGTGCCAGCAGCTTAACATCAGGGAATTCACCCCTCCACTTT.

This clone was picked up one time. J is TRBJ2-1 and V is TRBV5-1; TRBD1 matches at 7 bases. V lost 1 base to trimming and J lost 4 bases; unmatched junction nucleotides: 17. Per germline, CDR1 SGHRS and CDR2 YFSETQ. The CDR3 sequence is 19 residues long. CDR3 DNA: TGCGCCAGCAGCTTGAGCGCTCAATATGGGACAGCGGAATACAATGAGCAGTTCTTC. It translates to CASSLSAQYGTAEYNEQFF. Based on the CDR3 plus reference TRBV5-1 and TRBJ2-1, the full variable domain is KAGVTQTPRYLIKTRGQQVTLSCSPISGHRSVSWYQQTPGQGLQFLFEYFSETQRNKGNFPGRFSGRQFSNSRSEMNVSTLELGDSALYLCASSLSAQYGTAEYNEQFFGPGTRLTVL.

This rearrangement joins TRBV19 to TRBJ1-5; D perhaps matches TRBD1 (6 bases). This CDR3 is 14 amino acids long. CDR1 is LNHDA, CDR2 SQIVND, per germline (reference sequence). The germline V and J ends were trimmed by 3 bases and 3 bases, with 9 bases remaining between them. The CDR3 here is CASSIRDNNQPQHF. The CDR3 DNA reads TGTGCCAGTAGTATCCGGGACAACAATCAGCCCCAGCATTTT.

The chain combines TRBV6-5 with TRBJ1-4, with D perhaps TRBD1 (6 bases). V was clipped by 7 bases and J by 2 bases, with 11 bases between them. This CDR3 has 14 residues. Germline CDR1 is MNHEY and CDR2 is SVGAGI. In DNA form, the CDR3 reads TGTGCCAGCAAAAAACAGGGTACTAATGAAAAACTGTTTTTT. This translates into CASKKQGTNEKLFF.

J is TRBJ2-3 and V is TRBV5-6; no firm D call. V shed 0 bases and J shed 5 bases, with 4 bases lying between them. This CDR3 region has 12 residues. From germline, CDR1 is SGHDT and CDR2 YYEEEE. CDR3 protein: CASSLVLDTQYF. CDR3 DNA: TGTGCCAGCAGCTTGGTACTAGATACGCAGTATTTT. Using reference TRBV5-6 and TRBJ2-3 for the parts outside the CDR3, the full variable domain is DAGVTQSPTHLIKTRGQQVTLRCSPKSGHDTVSWYQQALGQGPQFIFQYYEEEERQRGNFPDRFSGHQFPNYSSELNVNALLLGDSALYLCASSLVLDTQYFGPGTRLTVL.

The chain has TRBV6-5 and TRBJ1-1; D remains ambiguous. The CDR3 is 11 amino acids. V was pared by 6 bases and J by 5 bases, with 7 bases between. Germline CDR1 MNHEY, CDR2 SVGAGI. CDR3 protein: CASRTYTEAFF. CDR3 DNA sequence: TGTGCCAGCAGAACCTATACTGAAGCTTTCTTT.

V and J are TRBV10-2 and TRBJ2-5; the match to TRBD2 covers 7 bases. The CDR3 is made up of 15 amino acids. The germline V gene encodes CDR1 WSHSY and CDR2 SAAADI. V shed 3 bases, J shed 4 bases, and the junction held 8 bases outside the gene matches. The CDR3 DNA sequence: TGCGCCAGCAGTGATTCCGGGACTACCGTAGAGACCCAGTACTTC. Its protein is CASSDSGTTVETQYF.

The chain carries TRBV19 and TRBJ2-1; 8 bases agree with TRBD1. V shed 3 bases and J 7 bases; nucleotides not matched to a gene: 8. Germline CDR1 is LNHDA and CDR2 is SQIVND (reference sequence). The CDR3 is made up of 15 amino acids. CDR3 coding DNA: TGTGCCAGTAGTATCGGACAGGGAAGGCAGAATGAGCAGTTCTTC. Amino acid sequence: CASSIGQGRQNEQFF.

The chain recombines TRBV9 with TRBJ2-3, with TRBD2 identical over 8 bases. V lost 3 bases, J lost 2 bases, and 14 bases stayed unmatched. The germline gives CDR1 SGDLS, CDR2 YYNGEE. The CDR3 is 18 amino acids. CDR3 coding DNA: TGTGCCAGCAGCGCCCGGGACAACCGGGAGGGCGTCACAGATACGCAGTATTTT. Amino acid sequence: CASSARDNREGVTDTQYF.

The V gene is TRBV7-2, the J gene TRBJ1-1; TRBD1 agrees at 7 bases. There are 14 residues in the CDR3. The ends lost 1 base at V and 5 bases at J; junction bases unmatched: 4. Germline-derived CDR1 and CDR2 are SGHTA and FQGNSA. As DNA, the CDR3 is TGTGCCAGCAGCTTAGTAGGGGGCGGGACTGAAGCTTTCTTT. As protein: CASSLVGGGTEAFF.

This chain uses TRBV7-9 with TRBJ2-5; 13 bases map to TRBD2. Germline lookup yields CDR1 SEHNR and CDR2 FQNEAQ (reference sequence). The CDR3 loop spans 16 amino acids. V lost 5 bases to trimming and J lost 1 base; unmatched junction nucleotides: 4. CDR3: CASSLGLAGAQETQYF. The CDR3 DNA reads TGTGCCAGCAGCCTCGGACTAGCGGGGGCCCAAGAGACCCAGTACTTC.

V is TRBV19 and J is TRBJ2-1, with 14 bases fitting TRBD2. V dropped 4 bases and J dropped 5; count of bases not matched to a gene: 10. The CDR3 is 18 residues long. Germline-derived CDR1 and CDR2 are LNHDA and SQIVND (reference sequence). CDR3 coding DNA: TGTGCCAGTAGTAGCCTTGGGACTAGCGGGAGTATCAACAATGAGCAGTTCTTC. It encodes CASSSLGTSGSINNEQFF.

On this clone: At one end the junction does not follow the germline gene, possibly because of a read error. This chain links TRBV19 with TRBJ2-7; 7 bases are shared with TRBD2. The germline gives CDR1 LNHDA, CDR2 SQIVND (reference sequence). This CDR3 has 14 residues. CDR3 DNA sequence: TGTGCCAGTAGTTTCAGGGAGGGGTCCTCCGAGCAGTACTTC. Translated, it gives CASSFREGSSEQYF.

V is TRBV30 and J is TRBJ1-1; 7 bases are a match to TRBD1. V dropped 1 base and J dropped 1; count of bases not matched to a gene: 3. The germline gives CDR1 GTSNPN, CDR2 SVGIG (reference sequence). CDR3 length: 14 amino acids. Here the CDR3 reads CAWSETGRNTEAFF. The CDR3 nucleotides are TGTGCCTGGAGTGAGACAGGGCGGAACACTGAAGCTTTCTTT. Full variable domain (rest looked up from reference TRBV30 and TRBJ1-1): SQTIHQWPATLVQPVGSPLSLECTVEGTSNPNLYWYRQAAGRGLQLLFYSVGIGQISSEVPQNLSASRPQDRQFILSSKKLLLSDSGFYLCAWSETGRNTEAFFGQGTRLTVV.

This chain links TRBV7-6 with TRBJ2-1; possibly TRBD2 for D (6 bases). This CDR3 contains 15 residues. With 4 bases removed from V and 10 bases from J, the gap between germline ends came to 20 bases. Germline V gene lookup returns CDR1 SGHVS and CDR2 FNYEAQ. The CDR3 nucleotides are TGTGCCAGCAGCTCTACTCCGCGGGGTCGGCGGGAGCAGTTCTTC. Residues: CASSSTPRGRREQFF. Filled out from reference TRBV7-6 and TRBJ2-1, the complete variable domain reads GAGVSQSPRYKVTKRGQDVALRCDPISGHVSLYWYRQALGQGPEFLTYFNYEAQQDKSGLPNDRFSAERPEGSISTLTIQRTEQRDSAMYRCASSSTPRGRREQFFGPGTRLTVL.